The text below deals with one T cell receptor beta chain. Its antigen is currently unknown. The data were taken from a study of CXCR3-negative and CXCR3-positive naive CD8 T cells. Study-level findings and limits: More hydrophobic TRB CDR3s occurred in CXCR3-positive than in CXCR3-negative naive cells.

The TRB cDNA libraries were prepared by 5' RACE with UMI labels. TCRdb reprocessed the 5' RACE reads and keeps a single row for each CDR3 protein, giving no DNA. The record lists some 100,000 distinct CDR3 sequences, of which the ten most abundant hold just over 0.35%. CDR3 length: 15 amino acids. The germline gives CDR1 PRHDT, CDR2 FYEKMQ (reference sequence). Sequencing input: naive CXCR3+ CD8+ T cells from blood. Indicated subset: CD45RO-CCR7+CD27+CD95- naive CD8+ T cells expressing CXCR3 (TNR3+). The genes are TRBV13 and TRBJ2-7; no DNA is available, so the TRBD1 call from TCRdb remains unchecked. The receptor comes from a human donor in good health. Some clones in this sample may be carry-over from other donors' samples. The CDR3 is CASSPPPTGYYEQYF.